The 5 T cell receptor beta chains below all came from one sample that was sequenced in a study of blood T cell repertoires in COVID-19. The repertoire was sequenced with immunoSEQ multiplex PCR; TCRdb's copy has only in-frame clones and lacks some. Among over 250,000 clones listed, about nine tenths were seen once. Material for sequencing was PBMCs or T cells enriched from blood (not recorded which). Source of these receptors: a woman aged 60 to 75 who had recovered from COVID-19.

The chain employs TRBV10-3 and TRBJ2-3; the D gene is possibly TRBD1 (6 bases). V lost 8 bases and J 5 bases, leaving 17 bases between the germline ends. The CDR3 runs 14 residues. Germline V gene lookup returns CDR1 ENHRY and CDR2 SYGVKD. CDR3 sequence: CAIAQGTREDTQYF. DNA of the CDR3: TGTGCCATCGCACAGGGAACCCGGGAAGATACGCAGTATTTT.

This sequence joins TRBV4-1 and TRBJ1-2, with 7 nucleotides matching TRBD1. This CDR3 has 16 residues. Trimming took 0 bases from V and 8 from J; bases not matched to a gene: 12. Germline-derived CDR1 and CDR2 are MGHRA and YSYEKL. CDR3 loop: CASSQENEGGYRGYTF. Written as DNA, the CDR3 is TGCGCCAGCAGCCAAGAAAATGAAGGGGGCTATCGGGGCTACACCTTC.

The chain has TRBV5-4 and TRBJ1-2; 9 bases are a match to TRBD1. Germline lookup yields CDR1 SGHNT and CDR2 YYREEE (reference sequence). The CDR3 contains 15 residues. V dropped 2 bases and J dropped 7; count of bases not matched to a gene: 9. The CDR3: CASSFSAQGAFGYTF. The CDR3 DNA sequence: TGTGCCAGCAGCTTCTCTGCACAGGGGGCGTTTGGCTACACCTTC.

This chain uses TRBV24-1 with TRBJ2-1, with TRBD2 matching 10 bases. Trimming at V came to 9 bases and at J to 7 bases, leaving 5 bases not matched to a gene. Germline CDR1 is KGHDR and CDR2 is SFDVKD. The CDR3 consists of 13 residues. DNA of the CDR3: TGTGCCACCCAAGCGGGAGGGGGAAATGAGCAGTTCTTC. Translation: CATQAGGGNEQFF.

The genes are TRBV27 and TRBJ1-5; D unclear. Germline CDR1 is MNHEY and CDR2 is SMNVEV (reference sequence). The CDR3 extends over 14 amino acids. Trimming removed 5 bases from V and 5 bases from J, with 13 bases in between. The CDR3 coding sequence is TGTGCCAGCAGTCCCTCCCCCGGTTATCAGCCCCAGCATTTT. It translates to CASSPSPGYQPQHF.